Shown below are 12 T cell receptor beta chains from a single sample sequenced in a study of Ad26.COV2.S vaccination and SARS-CoV-2 variants. Data came from immunoSEQ multiplex PCR; TCRdb stores just in-frame clones and leaves some out. The sample records some 450,000 clones, roughly 91% being singletons. Indicated treatment: some 20 received Ad26.COV2.S at low or high dose, single or two shots; several received placebo; per-sample allocation not given. Sampling took place 63 days after the first vaccine or placebo injection. This specimen was peripheral blood, taken in a trial of Ad26.COV2.S vaccine versus placebo. These receptors originate from a person between 18 and 59 years old who received the Ad26.COV2.S COVID-19 vaccine or a placebo.

J is TRBJ1-1 and V is TRBV29-1; 7 nucleotides match TRBD1. CDR1 is SQVTM and CDR2 is ANQGSEA in the germline V gene. Unmatched junction bases numbered 15, after V lost 4 bases and J lost 7 bases. The CDR3 spans 15 residues. The CDR3 is CSVVETGITKGEAFF. The CDR3 DNA is TGCAGCGTTGTCGAGACAGGGATAACTAAAGGTGAAGCTTTCTTT.

CDR3 protein: CASTLDRPDSPLHF. Written as DNA, the CDR3 is TGCGCCAGCACCCTGGACAGACCCGATTCACCCCTCCACTTT. The chain recombines TRBV5-1 with TRBJ1-6; D is possibly TRBD1 (6 bases). The germline V gene encodes CDR1 SGHRS and CDR2 YFSETQ. The CDR3 extends over 14 amino acids. V lost 6 bases and J lost 8, with 15 bases in between. The variable domain in full, with the rest retrieved from reference TRBV5-1 and TRBJ1-6, is KAGVTQTPRYLIKTRGQQVTLSCSPISGHRSVSWYQQTPGQGLQFLFEYFSETQRNKGNFPGRFSGRQFSNSRSEMNVSTLELGDSALYLCASTLDRPDSPLHFGNGTRLTVT.

The V gene is TRBV14, the J gene TRBJ2-7, with D possibly being TRBD1 or TRBD2 (6 bases each). The CDR3 loop spans 14 amino acids. From germline, CDR1 is SGHDN and CDR2 FVKESK. V was clipped by 4 bases and J by 9 bases, with 19 bases between them. CDR3 sequence: CASSPRGVMLRQYF. CDR3 DNA sequence: TGTGCCAGCAGCCCTAGGGGGGTAATGTTAAGGCAGTACTTC.

The J gene is TRBJ1-6, the V gene TRBV5-1; tentatively, D is TRBD1 (5 bases). The CDR3 loop spans 13 amino acids. The ends were cut back, 4 bases at V and 7 bases at J, with 9 bases in the middle. Germline V gene sequence: CDR1 SGHRS, CDR2 YFSETQ. CDR3 DNA: TGCGCCAGCAGCACAGACAGAAATTCACCCCTCCACTTT. Translated: CASSTDRNSPLHF.

A single count supports this clone. The rearrangement links TRBV27 to TRBJ2-7; D is unresolved. Germline lookup yields CDR1 MNHEY and CDR2 SMNVEV (reference sequence). CDR3 length equals 13 residues. V was clipped by 0 bases and J by 3 bases, with 6 bases between them. The CDR3 reads CASSLSAVYEQYF. The CDR3 DNA sequence: TGTGCCAGCAGTTTATCGGCAGTCTACGAGCAGTACTTC.

This rearrangement joins TRBV7-3 to TRBJ2-7; 8 bases line up with TRBD2. Germline values: CDR1 SGHTA, CDR2 FQGTGA. V shed 2 bases and J 5 bases; nucleotides not matched to a gene: 8. CDR3 size: 15 residues. The CDR3 loop reads CASSLGGGRFNEQYF. Here the CDR3 DNA reads TGTGCCAGCAGCTTAGGGGGCGGGAGGTTCAACGAGCAGTACTTC.

V gene TRBV24-1 combines with J gene TRBJ2-2; D is undetermined. Germline V gene sequence: CDR1 KGHDR, CDR2 SFDVKD. CDR3 length equals 15 residues. V was cut by 6 bases and J by 2 bases, with 12 bases left in between. CDR3 loop: CATSIGDFNTGELFF. The CDR3 coding sequence is TGTGCCACCAGTATAGGAGACTTTAACACCGGGGAGCTGTTTTTT.

As DNA, the CDR3 is TGCGCCAGCAGCTTGACTTTGGGCAGCTTGGGCCTAGCGGGAGTTAATTACAATGAGCAGTTCTTC. Residues: CASSLTLGSLGLAGVNYNEQFF. This chain links TRBV5-1 with TRBJ2-1; TRBD2 aligns across 10 bases. Per the germline V gene, CDR1 is SGHRS and CDR2 is YFSETQ. The CDR3 consists of 22 residues. The V gene end was trimmed by 1 base and the J gene end by 4 bases; junction bases not matched to a gene: 23.

The chain combines TRBV15 with TRBJ2-7; D is perhaps TRBD1 or TRBD2 (5 bases each). V was shortened by 1 base and J by 3 bases, with 13 bases between the two germline ends. Germline V lookup: CDR1 LNHNV, CDR2 YYDKDF (reference sequence). CDR3 size: 15 residues. The CDR3 here is CATSRASGRIYEQYF. CDR3 DNA: TGTGCCACCAGCAGAGCTTCAGGGAGAATCTACGAGCAGTACTTC. Variable domain in full (rest from reference TRBV15 and TRBJ2-7): DAMVIQNPRYQVTQFGKPVTLSCSQTLNHNVMYWYQQKSSQAPKLLFHYYDKDFNNEADTPDNFQSRRPNTSFCFLDIRSPGLGDTAMYLCATSRASGRIYEQYFGPGTRLTVT.

This clone showed up just once. The J gene is TRBJ2-2, the V gene TRBV9; D is uncertain. This CDR3 region has 17 residues. Between the trimmed V and J ends, which lost 4 bases and 4 bases, there was a span of 20 bases. Germline V gene sequence: CDR1 SGDLS, CDR2 YYNGEE. CDR3 DNA sequence: TGTGCCAGCAGCCCCGAAGATGTGGGCAGGTTCACCGGGGAGCTGTTTTTT. This encodes CASSPEDVGRFTGELFF. The full variable domain, rest sourced from reference TRBV9 and TRBJ2-2, is DSGVTQTPKHLITATGQRVTLRCSPRSGDLSVYWYQQSLDQGLQFLIQYYNGEERAKGNILERFSAQQFPDLHSELNLSSLELGDSALYFCASSPEDVGRFTGELFFGEGSRLTVL.

The chain uses TRBV5-4 and TRBJ2-6; D could derive from TRBD1 or TRBD2 (5 bases each). The V end was cut by 2 bases, the J end by 0 bases, with 12 bases between. Germline V gives CDR1 SGHNT, CDR2 YYREEE (reference sequence). This CDR3 has 17 residues. The DNA for the CDR3 is TGTGCCAGCAGCTTCGGGGCGTCAGGCTCTGGGGCCAACGTCCTGACTTTC. Its protein product is CASSFGASGSGANVLTF.

The chain recombines TRBV4-2 with TRBJ1-2; a possible D gene is TRBD1 (5 bases). CDR1 is LGHNA and CDR2 is YNFKEQ in the germline V gene. The CDR3 sequence is 16 residues long. V was clipped by 1 base and J by 2 bases, with 14 bases between them. The CDR3 region has the DNA TGTGCCAGCAGCCAAGTAGGAGGGGTTGTGAACTATGGCTACACCTTC. Translated: CASSQVGGVVNYGYTF.